The T cell receptor beta chain described here comes from a study of T cells in Graves' hyperthyroidism and ophthalmopathy. There are many counts of this clonotype. Looked up from germline, CDR1 is SGHAT and CDR2 is FQNNGV. The junction had 7 bases not matched to a gene; V was cut back by 5 bases and J by 4 bases. The CDR3 covers 14 residues. The CDR3 regions of TCR beta were amplified from RNA transcripts. When the TCR CDR3 underwent first-round RT-PCR, the HTBI primer set was used. From the multiplex PCR reads, TCRdb called clonotypes with MiXCR, one entry per CDR3 protein. This table has approximately 360,000 distinct CDR3 sequences, approximately 25% appearing once.

The receptor was derived from a man aged 50-60 years with Graves' hyperthyroidism. The source material was blood. This chain connects TRBV11-2 to TRBJ2-7; 8 bases fit TRBD2. In DNA form, the CDR3 reads TGTGCCAGCAGCGCCAGCGGGAGCTTGTACGAGCAGTACTTC. Amino acid sequence: CASSASGSLYEQYF.